This TCR beta chain was profiled in a study of T-cell memory formation after mild COVID-19. This clonotype was observed a few times. Its specificity is not known. One junction end disagrees with the germline gene, perhaps due to a read error. TCRdb called the 5' RACE reads again in MiXCR, with one record for every CDR3 protein. Here the sample spans some 120,000 distinct CDR3 sequences, 15% to 20% being singletons. Notes on the study in general: Later expanders leaned CD4+, whereas day 15 to 85 contracting clones were balanced CD4/CD8.

This TCR was sampled from a man in his late teens or twenties who had mild COVID-19 (a few samples of this study predate the infection). Cell type and time point are not known. The material sequenced was PBMCs or a T cell subset sorted from them (not recorded which).

The CDR3 protein is CASSPPRGQPRF. DNA of the CDR3: TGTGCCAGCAGCCCCCCGAGGGGGCAGCCTCGCTTC. The chain is built from TRBV7-6 and TRBJ2-7; the match to TRBD1 covers 7 bases. The CDR3 length is 12 residues. Germline V gene data show CDR1 as SGHVS and CDR2 as FNYEAQ.